The rows below give T cell receptor beta chains drawn from one sample of a study. TCRdb independently ran MiXCR on the reads; one entry per CDR3 protein. In the table there are about 15,000 distinct CDR3 sequences, approximately 34% of which are singletons. Sequencing input: blood. Receptor source: a human donor. CDR3s include the opening cysteine and the closing phenylalanine or tryptophan. D genes are given only for firm matches. Some rows have no size entry. The others give once, few or many, or a class for an expanded clone.

.,.,TRBJ2-3,TRBV4-2,CASSQLSGARTDTQYF,TGCGCCAGCAGCCAACTCTCGGGCGCTCGCACAGATACGCAGTATTTT
.,.,TRBJ1-2,TRBV4-2,CASSPSGTSGYTF,TGTGCCAGCAGCCCCTCCGGGACTAGCGGCTACACCTTC
.,.,TRBJ1-2,TRBV29-1,CSVVSSGSYTF,TGCAGCGTTGTCTCTAGCGGGAGCTACACCTTC
.,many,TRBJ1-2,TRBV4-3,CASSHSGRSGYTF,TGCGCCAGCAGCCATTCAGGGCGCAGTGGCTACACCTTC
.,medium-sized,TRBJ2-2,TRBV29-1,CSVDSRNTGELFF,TGCAGCGTTGATAGCAGGAACACCGGGGAGCTGTTTTTT
.,.,TRBJ1-2,TRBV6-2/TRBV6-3,CASSSISGRHGGTTRGYTF,TGTGCCAGCAGTTCGATAAGCGGCCGCCATGGAGGGACAACTCGGGGCTACACCTTC
TRBD2,.,TRBJ2-3,TRBV4-3,CASSQDPPPASGRSDGTDTQYF,TGCGCCAGCAGCCAAGATCCCCCCCCGGCTAGCGGGAGGAGTGATGGGACAGATACGCAGTATTTT
TRBD1,.,TRBJ1-2,TRBV29-1,CSVAGQGYYGYTF,TGCAGCGTTGCGGGACAGGGTTACTATGGCTACACCTTC
.,many,TRBJ1-2,TRBV14,CASSQETGSYGYTF,TGTGCCAGCAGCCAAGAAACAGGGAGCTATGGCTACACCTTC
.,many,TRBJ2-7,TRBV29-1,CSVAGAESYEQYF,TGCAGCGTCGCCGGGGCCGAGTCCTACGAGCAGTACTTC
.,many,TRBJ2-3,TRBV20-1,CSATASTDTQYF,TGCAGTGCTACCGCTAGCACAGATACGCAGTATTTT
TRBD1,.,TRBJ1-5,TRBV14,CASSQVRTGGNQPQHF,TGTGCCAGCAGCCAAGTCAGGACAGGGGGCAATCAGCCCCAGCATTTT
.,.,TRBJ1-4,TRBV4-3,CASSQARGSGDNEKLFF,TGCGCCAGCAGCCAAGCCCGCGGCAGCGGAGATAATGAAAAACTGTTTTTT
TRBD1,medium-sized,TRBJ2-5,TRBV29-1,CSGWTGAQETQYF,TGCAGCGGGTGGACAGGGGCTCAAGAGACCCAGTACTTC
TRBD2,medium-sized,TRBJ2-3,TRBV7-3,CASSAGVTDTQYF,TGTGCCAGCTCAGCGGGAGTCACAGATACGCAGTATTTT
TRBD2,.,TRBJ2-7,TRBV20-1,CSAVRTSGPYEQYF,TGCAGTGCTGTGAGGACTAGCGGACCCTACGAGCAGTACTTC
.,.,TRBJ1-1,TRBV6-2/TRBV6-3,CASSYYRGGTEAFF,TGTGCCAGCAGTTACTATAGGGGTGGCACTGAAGCTTTCTTT
.,few,TRBJ2-1,TRBV7-9,CASSSSISGRHGGSYNEQFF,TGTGCCAGCAGCAGTTCGATAAGCGGCCGCCATGGAGGGTCCTACAATGAGCAGTTCTTC
.,medium-sized,TRBJ2-7,TRBV29-1,CSVEDLRDTSSYEQYF,TGCAGCGTTGAAGACCTCCGGGACACCAGCTCCTACGAGCAGTACTTC
.,medium-sized,TRBJ1-1,TRBV29-1,CSVVVQREAFF,TGCAGCGTTGTGGTCCAGCGTGAAGCTTTCTTT
.,medium-sized,TRBJ1-3,TRBV4-3,CASSPRHRGSGNTIYF,TGCGCCAGCAGCCCGAGACACCGGGGGTCTGGAAACACCATATATTTT
.,medium-sized,TRBJ2-3,TRBV4-3,CASSHGSGGSADTQYF,TGCGCCAGCAGCCATGGGTCGGGCGGTTCAGCAGATACGCAGTATTTT
TRBD1,many,TRBJ2-7,TRBV18,CASSRTGDEQYF,TGTGCCAGCTCACGTACAGGGGACGAGCAGTACTTC
.,.,TRBJ2-2,TRBV18,CASSPTPSGGNTGELFF,TGTGCCAGCTCACCAACCCCTTCGGGCGGAAACACCGGGGAGCTGTTTTTT
.,few,TRBJ1-6,TRBV18,CASSLIRTGGGGDSPLHF,TGTGCCAGCTCACTGATTCGAACAGGTGGGGGAGGTGATTCACCCCTCCACTTT
.,medium-sized,TRBJ2-7,TRBV29-1,CSVETLTGNKYEQYF,TGCAGCGTTGAAACCCTAACCGGGAACAAATACGAGCAGTACTTC
TRBD2,.,TRBJ2-1,TRBV18,CASSGLAGYNEQFF,TGTGCCAGCTCTGGACTAGCGGGTTACAATGAGCAGTTCTTC
.,many,TRBJ2-5,TRBV29-1,CSVDSGAGLETQYF,TGCAGCGTTGATTCGGGAGCAGGGTTGGAGACCCAGTACTTC
.,medium-sized,TRBJ2-7,TRBV4-3,CASSQTAGGSYEQYF,TGCGCCAGCAGCCAAACAGCGGGCGGATCCTACGAGCAGTACTTC
.,many,TRBJ2-7,TRBV29-1,CSVEALTGGSYEQYF,TGCAGCGTTGAAGCACTTACCGGGGGCTCCTACGAGCAGTACTTC
TRBD1,.,TRBJ1-1,TRBV5-1,CASSLEPGQGYTEAFF,TGCGCCAGCAGCTTGGAGCCGGGACAGGGCTACACTGAAGCTTTCTTT
.,many,TRBJ2-5,TRBV29-1,CSVDKAGPTQETQYF,TGCAGCGTTGATAAGGCCGGCCCCACCCAAGAGACCCAGTACTTC
TRBD2,many,TRBJ2-1,TRBV18,CASSQTSGRNEQFF,TGTGCCAGCTCACAGACTAGCGGGAGGAATGAGCAGTTCTTC
.,.,TRBJ2-1,TRBV29-1,CSQGGKQTGTTYNEQFF,TGCAGCCAAGGAGGAAAACAGACAGGCACCACCTACAATGAGCAGTTCTTC
.,medium-sized,TRBJ2-1,TRBV4-2,CASSQGRAGGIDEQFF,TGTGCCAGCAGCCAAGGCAGGGCGGGCGGGATCGATGAGCAGTTCTTC
.,.,TRBJ1-2,TRBV4-3,CASSQATGKLGYTF,TGCGCCAGCAGCCAAGCTACCGGGAAACTGGGCTACACCTTC
TRBD1,.,TRBJ2-7,TRBV4-1,CASSQVLGTVSYEQYF,TGCGCCAGCAGCCAAGTCCTGGGGACAGTCTCCTACGAGCAGTACTTC
.,many,TRBJ2-7,TRBV4-2,CASSQAGTPQDPYEQYF,TGTGCCAGCAGCCAAGCGGGGACACCCCAAGACCCCTACGAGCAGTACTTC
.,medium-sized,TRBJ2-7,TRBV29-1,CSADGGNEQYF,TGCAGCGCCGATGGGGGGAACGAGCAGTACTTC
TRBD1,medium-sized,TRBJ1-1,TRBV29-1,CSVAGDRGRGSTEAFF,TGCAGCGTTGCCGGGGACAGGGGGCGCGGTAGCACTGAAGCTTTCTTT